This T cell receptor beta chain came from a study of T cells in Graves' hyperthyroidism and ophthalmopathy. Findings and limits, study-wide: Ophthalmopathy and stable hyperthyroidism were told apart by a 13 V-J model.

Trimming removed 6 bases from V and 9 bases from J, with 15 bases in between. Germline CDR1 is SGHTA and CDR2 is FQGNSA. The length of the CDR3 is 13 residues. Researchers took RNA transcripts and amplified the TCR beta CDR3 regions from them. First-round RT-PCR targeting the TCR CDR3 was performed with the HTBI primer set. TCRdb reanalysed the multiplex PCR reads using MiXCR and keeps one entry per CDR3 protein. The data show nearly 600,000 distinct CDR3 sequences, with 13% to 15% seen just once and 7% to 9% held by the top ten. There are many counts of this clonotype. Its antigen is not known. The gene calls are TRBV7-2 and TRBJ2-1; a weak D match, TRBD1 (6 bases). The TCR originated in a woman aged 18-35 years with Graves' ophthalmopathy. The sample taken for sequencing was blood. In DNA, the CDR3 is TGTGCCAGCAGGAGCATCGACAGGACTGAGCAGTTCTTC. Protein product: CASRSIDRTEQFF.